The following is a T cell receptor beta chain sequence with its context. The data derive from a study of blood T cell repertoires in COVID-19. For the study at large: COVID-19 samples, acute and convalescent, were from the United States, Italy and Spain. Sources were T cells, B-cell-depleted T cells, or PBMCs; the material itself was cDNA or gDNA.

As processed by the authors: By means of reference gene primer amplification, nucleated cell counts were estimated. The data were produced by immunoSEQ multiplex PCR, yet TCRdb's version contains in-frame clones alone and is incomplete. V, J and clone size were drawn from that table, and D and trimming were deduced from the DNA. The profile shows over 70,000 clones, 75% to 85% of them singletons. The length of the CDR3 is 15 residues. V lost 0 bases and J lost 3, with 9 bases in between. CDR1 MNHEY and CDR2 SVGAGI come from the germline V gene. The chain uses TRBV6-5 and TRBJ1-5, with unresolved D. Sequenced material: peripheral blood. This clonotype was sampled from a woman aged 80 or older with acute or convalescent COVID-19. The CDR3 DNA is TGTGCCAGCAGTTACTCGAGAGTTCCCAATCAGCCCCAGCATTTT. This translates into CASSYSRVPNQPQHF.